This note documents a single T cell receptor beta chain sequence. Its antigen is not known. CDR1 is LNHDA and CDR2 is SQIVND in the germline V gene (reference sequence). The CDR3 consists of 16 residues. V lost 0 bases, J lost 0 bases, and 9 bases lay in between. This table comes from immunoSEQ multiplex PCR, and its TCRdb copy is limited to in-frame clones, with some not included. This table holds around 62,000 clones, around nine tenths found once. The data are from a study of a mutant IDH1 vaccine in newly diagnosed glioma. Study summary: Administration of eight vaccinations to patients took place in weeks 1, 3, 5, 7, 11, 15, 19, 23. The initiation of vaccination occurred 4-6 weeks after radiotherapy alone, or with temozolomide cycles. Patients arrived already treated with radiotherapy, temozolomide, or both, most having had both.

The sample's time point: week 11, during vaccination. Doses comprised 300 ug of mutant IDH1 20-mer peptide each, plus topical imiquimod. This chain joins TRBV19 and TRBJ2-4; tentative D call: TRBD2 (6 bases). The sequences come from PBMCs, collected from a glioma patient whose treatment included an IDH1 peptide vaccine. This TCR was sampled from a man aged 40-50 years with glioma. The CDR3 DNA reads TGTGCCAGTAGTATAGAGGGGGGAGTAGCCAAAAACATTCAGTACTTC. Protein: CASSIEGGVAKNIQYF.